The 24 T cell receptor beta chains presented below share a single source sample, sequenced in a study of T cells in Graves' hyperthyroidism and ophthalmopathy. RNA transcripts gave rise to amplified TCR beta CDR3 regions. The HTBI primer set was used in a first-round RT-PCR of the TCR CDR3. TCRdb itself ran the multiplex PCR reads through MiXCR, one entry per CDR3 protein. The data hold about 150,000 distinct CDR3 sequences, with approximately 24% observed a single time. Source material: blood. All receptors come from a woman between 50 and 59 years old with Graves' hyperthyroidism that later progressed to Graves' ophthalmopathy.

The chain combines TRBV4-1 with TRBJ2-5; TRBD2 matches at 15 bases. Germline V gene lookup returns CDR1 MGHRA and CDR2 YSYEKL. With V trimmed by 0 bases and J by 5 bases, 7 bases remained unmatched. The CDR3 spans 18 residues. CDR3 protein: CASSQDSGTSGRSETQYF. The CDR3 DNA is TGCGCCAGCAGCCAAGATTCCGGGACTAGCGGGAGGTCGGAGACCCAGTACTTC.

Comment on this clonotype: A single base separates this from a much larger clone, so it may be a read error. V gene TRBV7-3 combines with J gene TRBJ2-2, with D perhaps matching TRBD2 (5 bases). Germline V CDR1 and CDR2: SGHTA, FQGTGA. The CDR3 sequence is 13 residues long. CDR3 amino acids: CASSPSNTGEPFF. CDR3 nucleotide sequence: TGTGCCAGCAGCCCGTCGAACACCGGGGAGCCGTTTTTT. Complete variable domain (other parts from reference TRBV7-3 and TRBJ2-2): GAGVSQTPSNKVTEKGKYVELRCDPISGHTALYWYRQSLGQGPEFLIYFQGTGAADDSGLPNDRFFAVRPEGSVSTLKIQRTERGDSAVYLCASSPSNTGEPFFGEGSRLTVL.

This clonotype was seen at least ten times. The rearrangement uses TRBV3-1 and TRBJ2-7; 10 bases align to TRBD2. The CDR3 sequence is 13 residues long. Germline trimming cut 6 bases from V and 4 bases from J; bases unmatched to any gene: 3. From germline, CDR1 is LGHDT and CDR2 YNNKEL (reference sequence). CDR3 sequence reads: CASRLAGDYEQYF. In nucleotides, the CDR3 is TGTGCCAGCAGGCTAGCGGGAGATTACGAGCAGTACTTC.

The chain links TRBV4-1 to TRBJ2-2; 13 bases are shared with TRBD2. The CDR3 length is 18 residues. With 4 bases clipped from V and 4 bases from J, the junction kept 9 bases outside the gene matches. The germline CDR1 and CDR2 sequences are MGHRA and YSYEKL. Here the CDR3 DNA reads TGCGCCAGCAGCCGCCAACTAGCGGGAGGGCCTAGCACCGGGGAGCTGTTTTTT. Its translation: CASSRQLAGGPSTGELFF.

The V call is TRBV6-1, the J call TRBJ2-7; D perhaps matches TRBD1 (6 bases). The V end lost 5 bases, the J end lost 1 base, and 18 bases lay between the germline ends. Germline CDR1 reads MNHNS; CDR2 reads SASEGT. This CDR3 has 16 residues. CDR3 residues: CASSSSGTTRSYEQYF. CDR3 DNA sequence: TGTGCCAGCAGTTCATCCGGGACAACTAGGTCCTACGAGCAGTACTTC.

V gene TRBV9 combines with J gene TRBJ1-4; possible D gene TRBD1, 5 bases. There are 16 residues in the CDR3. Looked up from germline, CDR1 is SGDLS and CDR2 is YYNGEE. V was clipped by 0 bases and J by 5 bases, with 14 bases between them. The CDR3 is CASSVGWGMANEKLFF. As DNA, the CDR3 is TGTGCCAGCAGCGTAGGATGGGGCATGGCGAATGAAAAACTGTTTTTT.

This clonotype was found many times. This sequence joins TRBV30 and TRBJ2-7; TRBD2 might be the D (5 bases). V lost 4 bases and J 2 bases, leaving 15 bases between the germline ends. The CDR3 totals 14 residues. Germline CDR1 GTSNPN, CDR2 SVGIG (reference sequence). This chain's CDR3 is CAWTPGLKTYEQYF. The CDR3 region has the DNA TGTGCCTGGACTCCCGGACTGAAGACCTACGAGCAGTACTTC.

This clonotype was seen at least ten times. V and J are TRBV7-8 and TRBJ2-3, with TRBD2 identical over 9 bases. This CDR3 spans 16 amino acids. The V segment lost 5 bases and the J segment 0 bases; nucleotides outside the gene matches: 6. The V gene's germline CDR1 is SGHVS and CDR2 FQNEAQ. The CDR3 sequence is CASSRLAGDSTDTQYF. In DNA, the CDR3 is TGTGCCAGCAGCCGTTTAGCGGGAGACAGCACAGATACGCAGTATTTT.

The chain joins TRBV19 to TRBJ2-1; TRBD2 matches 10 bases. The CDR3 contains 18 residues. Germline V gene data show CDR1 as LNHDA and CDR2 as SQIVND (reference sequence). V gave up 6 bases and J gave up 0 bases; unmatched junction bases: 11. The CDR3 spells CASRTGTSVPSSYNEQFF. The DNA of the CDR3 is TGTGCCAGTAGGACCGGGACTAGCGTTCCGAGCTCCTACAATGAGCAGTTCTTC. Drawing the rest from reference TRBV19 and TRBJ2-1, the complete variable domain is DGGITQSPKYLFRKEGQNVTLSCEQNLNHDAMYWYRQDPGQGLRLIYYSQIVNDFQKGDIAEGYSVSREKKESFPLTVTSAQKNPTAFYLCASRTGTSVPSSYNEQFFGPGTRLTVL.

This clonotype was seen a handful of times. The rearrangement uses TRBV9 and TRBJ2-7; TRBD2 matches at 10 bases. CDR3 length: 15 amino acids. In germline, CDR1 is SGDLS, CDR2 YYNGEE. Germline trimming cut 0 bases from V and 5 bases from J; bases unmatched to any gene: 5. This CDR3 reads CASSVGASGSHEQYF. CDR3 nucleotide sequence: TGTGCCAGCAGCGTAGGCGCTAGCGGGAGCCACGAGCAGTACTTC.

This clonotype was counted many times. The chain employs TRBV30 and TRBJ2-4, with 9 bases matching TRBD1. CDR1 is GTSNPN and CDR2 is SVGIG in the germline V gene (reference sequence). After removal of 4 bases from V and 6 bases from J, the junction contained 10 bases not matched to a gene. The CDR3 runs to 15 residues. The CDR3 is CAWNPVDRGTNIQYF. CDR3 DNA sequence: TGTGCCTGGAACCCCGTCGACAGGGGGACAAACATTCAGTACTTC.

The chain is built from TRBV28 and TRBJ1-2; 9 bases are a match to TRBD1. CDR1 and CDR2 from the germline V gene are MDHEN and SYDVKM. The CDR3 runs 17 residues. With V trimmed by 8 bases and J by 0 bases, 13 bases remained unmatched. As DNA, the CDR3 is TGTGCCAGCCTAGGGGCCGGGACAGGGATAACTAACTATGGCTACACCTTC. This gives the protein CASLGAGTGITNYGYTF.

This chain joins TRBV30 and TRBJ1-5, with 9 bases that match TRBD1. This CDR3 spans 15 amino acids. Trimming at V came to 1 base and at J to 8 bases, leaving 9 bases not matched to a gene. Germline CDR1 GTSNPN, CDR2 SVGIG (reference sequence). The CDR3 loop reads CAWSATGGSFKPQHF. The CDR3 DNA follows: TGTGCCTGGAGTGCAACAGGGGGCTCGTTTAAGCCCCAGCATTTT.

This clonotype was observed many times. This chain links TRBV28 with TRBJ2-3; D is unresolved. V shed 7 bases and J shed 3 bases, with 11 bases lying between them. Germline V gene lookup returns CDR1 MDHEN and CDR2 SYDVKM. The CDR3 has 13 residues. The CDR3 here is CASISPFTDTQYF. The CDR3, as DNA: TGTGCCAGCATCTCCCCGTTTACAGATACGCAGTATTTT.

This clonotype was observed many times. The gene calls are TRBV2 and TRBJ1-2; no clear D gene. Trimming pared 7 bases from V and 2 bases from J, leaving 11 bases between. Germline V gene lookup returns CDR1 SNHLY and CDR2 FYNNEI. This CDR3 has 13 amino acids. CDR3 coding DNA: TGTGCCAGCACCCTCCGGACGAACTATGGCTACACCTTC. Its translation is CASTLRTNYGYTF. The full variable domain, rest sourced from reference TRBV2 and TRBJ1-2, is EPEVTQTPSHQVTQMGQEVILRCVPISNHLYFYWYRQILGQKVEFLVSFYNNEISEKSEIFDDQFSVERPDGSNFTLKIRSTKLEDSAMYFCASTLRTNYGYTFGSGTRLTVV.

This clonotype was observed many times. The chain is built from TRBV12-3 or TRBV12-4 and TRBJ2-7; 11 nucleotides line up with TRBD2. The CDR3 totals 16 residues. V lost 1 base and J lost 5; bases outside the gene matches: 7. The CDR3 protein is CASSLGVAGGPDEQYF. CDR3 sequence (DNA): TGTGCCAGCAGTTTAGGGGTAGCGGGAGGGCCGGACGAGCAGTACTTC.

This clonotype was detected ten times or more. The rearrangement links TRBV18 to TRBJ2-1, with 11 nucleotides matching TRBD1. After removal of 3 bases from V and 7 bases from J, the junction contained 8 bases not matched to a gene. The CDR3 length is 16 residues. Germline V lookup: CDR1 KGHSH, CDR2 LQKENI. The CDR3 bases are TGTGCCAGCTCACCTCAACCGGGACAGGGGGGAAATGAGCAGTTCTTC. Its translation is CASSPQPGQGGNEQFF.

In its sample, this clonotype was seen many times. The V gene is TRBV6-1, the J gene TRBJ2-3; 8 nucleotides align to TRBD2. This CDR3 is 17 amino acids long. V lost 5 bases, J lost 1 base, and 11 bases stayed unmatched. CDR1 is MNHNS, CDR2 SASEGT, per germline. The CDR3 protein is CASSSRGAGARTDTQYF. CDR3 DNA: TGTGCCAGCAGTTCTAGGGGAGCGGGAGCCCGCACAGATACGCAGTATTTT.

The chain combines TRBV4-1 with TRBJ2-5; no definite D call. This CDR3 has 15 residues. Trimming took 0 bases from V and 2 from J, leaving 10 bases between them. CDR1 is MGHRA and CDR2 is YSYEKL in the germline V gene. CDR3 sequence reads: CASSQEGSKQETQYF. The CDR3 DNA follows: TGCGCCAGCAGCCAAGAGGGAAGCAAGCAAGAGACCCAGTACTTC.

This clonotype was detected many times. The chain couples TRBV20-1 to TRBJ2-2, with TRBD2 as a possible D gene (7 bases). Trimming left V 3 bases short and J 2 bases short, with 19 bases between. The V gene's germline CDR1 is DFQATT and CDR2 SNEGSKA (reference sequence). This CDR3 has 17 residues. The CDR3 sequence: CSARGFGGARNTGELFF. CDR3 nucleotides: TGCAGTGCTAGGGGGTTTGGGGGGGCCAGAAACACCGGGGAGCTGTTTTTT.

A few counts support this clonotype. Here the CDR3 omits its conserved ending phenylalanine or tryptophan, so a read error is the likely source. The chain recombines TRBV13 with TRBJ1-1; D ambiguous. Trimming shortened V by 4 bases and J by 1 base, and 10 bases separated the two germline ends. The V gene's germline CDR1 is PRHDT and CDR2 FYEKMQ (reference sequence). This CDR3 contains 14 residues. In DNA, the CDR3 is TGTGCCAGCAGCTCGGCCGGGAAGAACACTGAAGCTTTCCTT. This gives the protein CASSSAGKNTEAFL.

The sample holds many counts of this clonotype. The rearrangement joins TRBV12-3 or TRBV12-4 to TRBJ1-1; D is possibly TRBD1 (6 bases). The CDR3 has 14 residues. Between the trimmed V and J ends, which lost 6 bases and 1 base, there was a span of 12 bases. For the CDR3, the DNA is TGTGCCAGCAGATACCGCAGGGGGAACACTGAAGCTTTCTTT. It is translated as CASRYRRGNTEAFF.

The sample holds many counts of this clonotype. The CDR3, as DNA: TGTGCCAGCAGCCGCGTCGGCGGCTACTTCTACAATGAGCAGTTCTTC. This sequence encodes CASSRVGGYFYNEQFF. V usage is TRBV7-2 and J usage is TRBJ2-1; D is uncertain. V was cut by 5 bases and J by 3 bases, with 17 bases left in between. The CDR3 runs to 16 residues. Per germline, CDR1 SGHTA and CDR2 FQGNSA.

The chain employs TRBV20-1 and TRBJ2-7; 14 bases are a match to TRBD2. The CDR3 spans 17 residues. J was trimmed by 4 bases and V by 3 bases; bases with no gene match: 11. In germline, CDR1 is DFQATT, CDR2 SNEGSKA (reference sequence). The DNA of the CDR3 is TGCAGTGCTAGGAAGACTAGCGGGAGGGCATTTGGGTACGAGCAGTACTTC. It encodes CSARKTSGRAFGYEQYF.